This T cell receptor beta chain was captured in a study of human T cells and chemical hapten exposure. Study-wide background: Chiefly women, the patients showed alopecia areata, totalis or universalis. Small pooled library volume differences chiefly drove per-sample TCR yield variation.

Time point: patch test 2, 6 weeks after DPC sensitization. Treatment meaning: therapeutic diphenylcyclopropenone sensitization with weekly scalp DPC. This clonotype was observed at least ten times. One entry per CDR3 protein, called by TCRdb with MiXCR from the RACE reads. The sample lists approximately 100,000 distinct CDR3 sequences, about a tenth occurring once. Trimming took 2 bases from V and 2 from J, leaving 7 bases between them. There are 13 residues in the CDR3. Per the germline V gene, CDR1 is SGHTA and CDR2 is FQGNSA. This TCR was recovered from a woman aged 40-49 years with alopecia areata. Some clones in this sample may be carry-over from other donors' samples. Sequencing used whole blood, obtained in connection with sensitization to the hapten diphenylcyclopropenone (DPC). This chain joins TRBV7-2 and TRBJ2-7; a weak D match, TRBD2 (5 bases). In DNA form, the CDR3 reads TGTGCCAGCAGCTTAACCGGGACCTACGAGCAGTACTTC. This encodes CASSLTGTYEQYF. The whole variable domain, filled in from reference TRBV7-2 and TRBJ2-7, reads GAGVSQSPSNKVTEKGKDVELRCDPISGHTALYWYRQSLGQGLEFLIYFQGNSAPDKSGLPSDRFSAERTGGSVSTLTIQRTQQEDSAVYLCASSLTGTYEQYFGPGTRLTVT.